The following is a T cell receptor (beta chain) sequence with its context. Generated by immunoSEQ multiplex PCR, the TCRdb table keeps only in-frame clones and is missing some. Altogether roughly 130,000 clones are present, roughly 85% being singletons, with the ten largest covering approximately 4%. The CDR3 consists of 18 residues. Germline V gene lookup returns CDR1 SQVTM and CDR2 ANQGSEA. V shed 6 bases, J shed 2 bases, and the junction held 21 bases outside the gene matches. The data stem from a study of blood T cell repertoires in COVID-19. The source material was peripheral blood. The chain has TRBV29-1 and TRBJ2-7; 8 positions match TRBD2. The TCR was taken from a man aged 55-75 years with acute or convalescent COVID-19. The CDR3: CSVSWREAILSRAYEQYF. DNA of the CDR3: TGCAGCGTGAGTTGGCGGGAGGCCATCCTCTCCCGAGCCTACGAGCAGTACTTC.